Each of the 19 T cell receptor beta chains below was sequenced from the same sample in a study of cytomegalovirus exposure and HLA in healthy donors. The PCR used 60 Vbeta and 13 Jbeta primers. Measured with immunoSEQ multiplex PCR; TCRdb has only the in-frame clones, and not every one. The sample includes about 82,000 clones, 60% to 85% seen only once; the top ten take 5.5% to 7%. The sample taken for sequencing was PBMCs. The receptors here all came from a male donor in good health and CMV-seropositive.

The CDR3 sequence: CASSAQAGGLEQYF. The CDR3 DNA is TGTGCCAGCAGCGCACAAGCGGGGGGGCTCGAGCAGTACTTC. The chain is built from TRBV27 and TRBJ2-7; 10 bases agree with TRBD2. The CDR3 extends over 14 amino acids. V shed 6 bases and J 6 bases; nucleotides not matched to a gene: 8. Germline-derived CDR1 and CDR2 are MNHEY and SMNVEV (reference sequence).

The rearrangement joins TRBV30 to TRBJ2-2; no clear D. The CDR3 is made up of 14 amino acids. V lost 0 bases and J lost 0, with 5 bases in between. Germline values: CDR1 GTSNPN, CDR2 SVGIG (reference sequence). The CDR3 region is CAWSVSSNTGELFF. The CDR3 nucleotides are TGTGCCTGGAGTGTGAGTTCGAACACCGGGGAGCTGTTTTTT. Using reference TRBV30 and TRBJ2-2 for the parts outside the CDR3, the full variable domain is SQTIHQWPATLVQPVGSPLSLECTVEGTSNPNLYWYRQAAGRGLQLLFYSVGIGQISSEVPQNLSASRPQDRQFILSSKKLLLSDSGFYLCAWSVSSNTGELFFGEGSRLTVL.

The rearrangement uses TRBV15 and TRBJ1-4; D not certain. V gave up 0 bases and J gave up 0 bases, with 11 bases separating them. CDR3 length: 17 residues. The germline CDR1 and CDR2 sequences are LNHNV and YYDKDF (reference sequence). The CDR3 nucleotides read TGTGCCACCAGCAGAGATAGGCGGTCGGCAACTAATGAAAAACTGTTTTTT. This translates into CATSRDRRSATNEKLFF.

The chain links TRBV5-1 to TRBJ2-7; D perhaps matches TRBD2 (5 bases). Germline CDR1 SGHRS, CDR2 YFSETQ. The CDR3 has 15 residues. V dropped 4 bases and J dropped 0 bases, with 14 bases sitting between them. CDR3 protein: CASSADSVSSYEQYF. CDR3 coding DNA: TGCGCCAGCAGCGCAGATAGCGTTAGCTCCTACGAGCAGTACTTC.

The chain couples TRBV27 to TRBJ1-5, with 8 positions matching TRBD1. Trimming cost V 2 bases and J 6 bases; bases outside gene matches: 6. The CDR3 loop spans 15 amino acids. Looked up from germline, CDR1 is MNHEY and CDR2 is SMNVEV (reference sequence). The CDR3 protein is CASSLTGGRLQPQHF. As DNA, the CDR3 is TGTGCCAGCAGTTTAACAGGGGGTAGGCTTCAGCCCCAGCATTTT.

This clone turned up a few times. This chain connects TRBV5-4 to TRBJ2-1; 10 bases map to TRBD1. The CDR3 sequence is 16 residues long. CDR1 and CDR2 from the germline V gene are SGHNT and YYREEE (reference sequence). Trimming removed 2 bases from V and 10 bases from J; junction bases left unmatched: 12. CDR3 DNA: TGTGCCAGCAGCTTCCCGACAGGGGGCCGAAGAGGAGAGCAGTTCTTC. Translating it yields CASSFPTGGRRGEQFF.

V and J are TRBV6-1 and TRBJ1-5; D is unclear. The CDR3 covers 15 residues. V lost 4 bases and J lost 6, with 16 bases in between. Germline V gene lookup returns CDR1 MNHNS and CDR2 SASEGT. The CDR3 protein is CASSVTFAGSQPQHF. The CDR3 DNA follows: TGTGCCAGCAGTGTGACATTCGCGGGTAGTCAGCCCCAGCATTTT.

The J gene is TRBJ1-2, the V gene TRBV10-3; TRBD1 matches 7 bases. CDR1 is ENHRY, CDR2 SYGVKD, per germline. CDR3 length equals 13 residues. V was clipped by 4 bases and J by 2 bases; unmatched bases: 1. The CDR3 DNA is TGTGCCATCAGTGGCAGGGGGAACTATGGCTACACCTTC. This codes for CAISGRGNYGYTF.

J is TRBJ2-5 and V is TRBV5-1, with TRBD1 matching over 7 bases. V shed 4 bases, J shed 1 base, and the junction held 4 bases outside the gene matches. Germline-derived CDR1 and CDR2 are SGHRS and YFSETQ. The CDR3 runs to 14 residues. CDR3 sequence reads: CASSLGTAQETQYF. The CDR3 bases are TGCGCCAGCAGCCTGGGGACAGCCCAAGAGACCCAGTACTTC.

The chain employs TRBV18 and TRBJ2-7; perhaps TRBD1 as D (8 bases). Trimming took 2 bases from V and 2 from J, leaving 10 bases between them. The CDR3 consists of 14 residues. The germline V gene encodes CDR1 KGHSH and CDR2 LQKENI. This chain's CDR3 is CASSPTGGAYEQYF. Here the CDR3 DNA reads TGTGCCAGCTCACCAACAGGGGGGGCCTACGAGCAGTACTTC.

This clone was counted between two and nine times. The chain links TRBV7-9 to TRBJ2-3; D gene ambiguous. The CDR3 loop spans 11 amino acids. The germline gives CDR1 SEHNR, CDR2 FQNEAQ (reference sequence). V lost 5 bases and J lost 4, with 4 bases in between. CDR3 amino acids: CASSQSDTQYF. CDR3 coding DNA: TGTGCCAGCAGCCAATCAGATACGCAGTATTTT.

This clone was recorded once. Here the CDR3 DNA reads TGTGCCAGCTCACAACAGGGCTATAGAGAGACCCAGTACTTC. Protein product: CASSQQGYRETQYF. V usage is TRBV18 and J usage is TRBJ2-5; possible D gene TRBD1, 6 bases. Trimming left V 4 bases short and J 4 bases short, with 13 bases between. The germline V gene has CDR1 KGHSH and CDR2 LQKENI. The CDR3 has 14 amino acids.

J is TRBJ1-5 and V is TRBV19, with D possibly TRBD1 on 6 matching bases. Germline V gene data show CDR1 as LNHDA and CDR2 as SQIVND (reference sequence). V gave up 5 bases and J gave up 7 bases, with 24 bases separating them. The length of the CDR3 is 17 residues. In DNA form, the CDR3 reads TGTGCCAGTAGTCTTCTCGGTGAGGGCAGGGGCGGGCAGCCCCAGCATTTT. Its protein product is CASSLLGEGRGGQPQHF.

V is TRBV28 and J is TRBJ2-1, with D possibly TRBD1 on 6 matching bases. The CDR3 covers 14 residues. The V gene's germline CDR1 is MDHEN and CDR2 SYDVKM. Trimming left V 6 bases short and J 8 bases short, with 17 bases between. The CDR3 nucleotides are TGTGCCAGCAGCCGGGACACCCTTTTCGATGAGCAGTTCTTC. Encoded protein: CASSRDTLFDEQFF.

This sequence joins TRBV4-2 and TRBJ2-7; D is unclear. Trimming removed 1 base from V and 6 bases from J, with 7 bases in between. The germline V gene has CDR1 LGHNA and CDR2 YNFKEQ. This CDR3 spans 12 amino acids. The CDR3, as DNA: TGTGCCAGCAGCCAAGGGAGCCGCGAGCAGTACTTC. This codes for CASSQGSREQYF.

This clone was recorded only once. This sequence joins TRBV7-6 and TRBJ2-5; no firm D call. With the DNA end fitting TRBJ2-7 better, the J assignment may be wrong. The CDR3 covers 12 residues. CDR1 and CDR2 from the germline V gene are SGHVS and FNYEAQ. The CDR3 nucleotides read TGTGCCAGCAGCCCCACCGGTTACGAGCAGTACTTC. Translation: CASSPTGYEQYF.

This clone was observed a few times. The chain employs TRBV5-8 and TRBJ1-4; the match to TRBD1 covers 8 bases. Germline values: CDR1 SGHTS, CDR2 YDEGEE. V lost 0 bases and J lost 4; bases outside the gene matches: 2. The CDR3 is 15 residues long. The CDR3 sequence is CASSLAGQGNEKLFF. For the CDR3, the DNA is TGTGCCAGCAGCTTGGCTGGACAGGGTAATGAAAAACTGTTTTTT.

The chain joins TRBV5-4 to TRBJ2-1, with no clear D. The CDR3 totals 11 residues. Between the trimmed V and J ends, which lost 1 base and 9 bases, there was a span of 5 bases. Germline V gene data show CDR1 as SGHNT and CDR2 as YYREEE (reference sequence). In DNA form, the CDR3 reads TGTGCCAGCAGCTTGAATCTTGAGCAGTTCTTC. The encoded protein is CASSLNLEQFF.

The gene calls are TRBV7-6 and TRBJ2-1, with D tentatively TRBD1 (6 bases). This CDR3 is 14 amino acids long. Trimming stripped 1 base from V and 8 bases from J, with 12 bases between. CDR1 SGHVS and CDR2 FNYEAQ come from the germline V gene. CDR3 coding DNA: TGTGCCAGCAGCTTAGAGCAGGGGTCCGATGAGCAGTTCTTC. It translates to CASSLEQGSDEQFF.